This T cell receptor beta chain is drawn from a study of blood T cell repertoires in COVID-19. Study at large: Acute and convalescent COVID-19 samples came from the United States, Italy and Spain.

Germline-derived CDR1 and CDR2 are MDHEN and SYDVKM. V was cut by 0 bases and J by 1 base, with 11 bases left in between. There are 16 residues in the CDR3. Only in-frame clones appear in the TCRdb table, and some are missing; sequencing was by immunoSEQ multiplex PCR. The sample lists tens of thousands of clones, about 71% occurring once. There are a few counts of this clone. The J gene is TRBJ2-3, the V gene TRBV28, with D possibly matching TRBD2 (5 bases). Sequencing was done on a sample of peripheral blood. The TCR originated in a woman aged 45-65 years with acute or convalescent COVID-19. This chain's CDR3 is CASSLWFGERTDTQYF. CDR3 coding DNA: TGTGCCAGCAGTTTATGGTTCGGGGAACGCACAGATACGCAGTATTTT.